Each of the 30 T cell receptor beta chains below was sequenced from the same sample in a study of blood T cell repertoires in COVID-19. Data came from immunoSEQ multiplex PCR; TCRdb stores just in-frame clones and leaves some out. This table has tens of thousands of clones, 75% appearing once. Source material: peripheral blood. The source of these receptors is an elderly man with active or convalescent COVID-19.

The chain's CDR3 is CASSLAGETGGLNEQFF. The CDR3 DNA sequence: TGCGCCAGCAGCTTGGCCGGGGAGACAGGGGGCCTGAATGAGCAGTTCTTC. This chain uses TRBV5-1 with TRBJ2-1; 10 nucleotides line up with TRBD1. Germline CDR1 is SGHRS and CDR2 is YFSETQ. V lost 0 bases and J lost 7; bases outside the gene matches: 10. The CDR3 has 17 amino acids.

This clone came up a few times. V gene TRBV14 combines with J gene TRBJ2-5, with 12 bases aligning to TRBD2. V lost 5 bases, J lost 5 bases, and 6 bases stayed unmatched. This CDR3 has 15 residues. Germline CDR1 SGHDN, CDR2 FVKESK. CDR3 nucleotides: TGTGCCAGCAGCTACCGACTAGCGGGAGAGGAGACCCAGTACTTC. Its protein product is CASSYRLAGEETQYF.

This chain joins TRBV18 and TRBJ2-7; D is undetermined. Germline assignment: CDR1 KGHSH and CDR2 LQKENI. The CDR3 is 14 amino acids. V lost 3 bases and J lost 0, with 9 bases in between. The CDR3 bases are TGTGCCAGCTCACCCTCCGCGAACTCCTACGAGCAGTACTTC. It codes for CASSPSANSYEQYF.

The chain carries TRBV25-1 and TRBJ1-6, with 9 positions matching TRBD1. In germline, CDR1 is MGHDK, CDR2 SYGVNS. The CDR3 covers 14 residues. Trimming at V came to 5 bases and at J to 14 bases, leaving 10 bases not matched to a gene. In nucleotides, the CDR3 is TGTGCCAGCAGTAATCCGGGACAGGGTCGAGCCCTCCACTTT. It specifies CASSNPGQGRALHF. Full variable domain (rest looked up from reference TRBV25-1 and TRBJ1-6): EADIYQTPRYLVIGTGKKITLECSQTMGHDKMYWYQQDPGMELHLIHYSYGVNSTEKGDLSSESTVSRIRTEHFPLTLESARPSHTSQYLCASSNPGQGRALHFGNGTRLTVT.

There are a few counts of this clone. This CDR3 reads CASSLRGGTLRVEAFF. CDR3 bases: TGTGCCAGCAGTTTAAGGGGGGGGACCCTAAGGGTCGAAGCTTTCTTT. The chain has TRBV28 and TRBJ1-1, with D possibly matching TRBD1 (6 bases). This CDR3 is built from 16 residues. The V and J ends lost 2 bases and 8 bases respectively, with 21 bases between them. Germline values: CDR1 MDHEN, CDR2 SYDVKM.

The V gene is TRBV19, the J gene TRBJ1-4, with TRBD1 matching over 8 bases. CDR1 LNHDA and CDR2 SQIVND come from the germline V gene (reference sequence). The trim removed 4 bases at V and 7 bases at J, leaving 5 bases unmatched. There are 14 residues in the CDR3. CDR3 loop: CASSTRQGSEKLFF. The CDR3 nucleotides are TGTGCCAGTAGTACCCGACAGGGGAGTGAAAAACTGTTTTTT.

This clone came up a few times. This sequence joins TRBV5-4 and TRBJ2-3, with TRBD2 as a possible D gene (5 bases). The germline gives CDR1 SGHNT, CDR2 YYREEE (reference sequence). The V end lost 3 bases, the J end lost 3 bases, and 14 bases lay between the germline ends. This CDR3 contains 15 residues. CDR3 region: CASSSSPSGTDTQYF. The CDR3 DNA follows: TGTGCCAGCAGCTCTTCACCGTCGGGGACAGATACGCAGTATTTT. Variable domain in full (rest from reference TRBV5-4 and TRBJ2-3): ETGVTQSPTHLIKTRGQQVTLRCSSQSGHNTVSWYQQALGQGPQFIFQYYREEENGRGNFPPRFSGLQFPNYSSELNVNALELDDSALYLCASSSSPSGTDTQYFGPGTRLTVL.

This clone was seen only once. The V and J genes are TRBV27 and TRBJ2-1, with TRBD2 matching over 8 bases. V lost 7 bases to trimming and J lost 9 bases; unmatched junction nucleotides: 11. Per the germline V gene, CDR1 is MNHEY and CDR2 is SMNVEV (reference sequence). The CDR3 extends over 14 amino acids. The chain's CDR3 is CASKATSVKVEQFF. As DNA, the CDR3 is TGTGCCAGCAAGGCGACTAGCGTGAAGGTTGAGCAGTTCTTC.

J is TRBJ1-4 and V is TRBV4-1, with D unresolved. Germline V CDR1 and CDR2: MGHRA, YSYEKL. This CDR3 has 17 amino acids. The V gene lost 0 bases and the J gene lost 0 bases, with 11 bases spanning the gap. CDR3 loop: CASSQDPHEPTNEKLFF. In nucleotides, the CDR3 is TGCGCCAGCAGCCAAGACCCCCACGAGCCAACTAATGAAAAACTGTTTTTT.

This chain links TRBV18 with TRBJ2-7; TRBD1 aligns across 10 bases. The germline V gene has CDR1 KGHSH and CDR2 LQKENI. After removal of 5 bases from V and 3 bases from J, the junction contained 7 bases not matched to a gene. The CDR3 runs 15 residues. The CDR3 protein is CASSTGTGASYEQYF. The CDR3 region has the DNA TGTGCCAGCTCAACCGGGACAGGGGCGAGCTACGAGCAGTACTTC.

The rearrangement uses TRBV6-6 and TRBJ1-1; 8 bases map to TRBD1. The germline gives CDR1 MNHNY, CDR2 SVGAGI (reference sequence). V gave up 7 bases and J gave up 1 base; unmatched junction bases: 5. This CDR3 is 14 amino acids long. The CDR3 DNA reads TGTGCCAGCAACCCGACAGGGGCGAACACTGAAGCTTTCTTT. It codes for CASNPTGANTEAFF.

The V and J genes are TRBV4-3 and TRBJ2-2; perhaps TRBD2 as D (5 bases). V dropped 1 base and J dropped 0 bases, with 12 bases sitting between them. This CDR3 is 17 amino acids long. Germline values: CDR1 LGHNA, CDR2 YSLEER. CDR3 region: CASSQAAAGPNTGELFF. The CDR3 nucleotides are TGCGCCAGCAGCCAAGCGGCCGCGGGCCCGAACACCGGGGAGCTGTTTTTT.

The CDR3 here is CASSLLDNSGNTIYF. Here the CDR3 DNA reads TGTGCCAGCAGCTTATTGGACAACTCTGGAAACACCATATATTTT. The rearrangement links TRBV7-9 to TRBJ1-3; D is possibly TRBD1 (5 bases). The CDR3 runs to 15 residues. Germline V lookup: CDR1 SEHNR, CDR2 FQNEAQ (reference sequence). The ends were cut back, 2 bases at V and 0 bases at J, with 8 bases in the middle.

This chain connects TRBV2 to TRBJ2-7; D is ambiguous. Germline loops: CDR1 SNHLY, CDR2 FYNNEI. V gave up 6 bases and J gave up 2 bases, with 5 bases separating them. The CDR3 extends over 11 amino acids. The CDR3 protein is CASRQTYEQYF. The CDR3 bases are TGTGCCAGCAGGCAGACCTACGAGCAGTACTTC.

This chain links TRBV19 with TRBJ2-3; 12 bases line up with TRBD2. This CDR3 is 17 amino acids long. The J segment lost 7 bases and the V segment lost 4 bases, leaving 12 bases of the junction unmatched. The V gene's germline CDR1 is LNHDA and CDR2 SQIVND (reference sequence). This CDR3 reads CASSTRTSGRIQYTQYF. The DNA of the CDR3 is TGTGCCAGTAGTACCCGTACTAGCGGGAGGATTCAGTATACGCAGTATTTT.

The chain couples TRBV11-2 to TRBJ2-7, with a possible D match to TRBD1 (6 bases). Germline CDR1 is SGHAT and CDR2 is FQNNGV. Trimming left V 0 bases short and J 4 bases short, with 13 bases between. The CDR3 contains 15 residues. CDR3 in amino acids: CASSLETGTTYEQYF. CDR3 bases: TGTGCCAGCAGCTTAGAAACAGGGACAACTTACGAGCAGTACTTC. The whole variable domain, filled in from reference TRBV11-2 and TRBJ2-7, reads EAGVAQSPRYKIIEKRQSVAFWCNPISGHATLYWYQQILGQGPKLLIQFQNNGVVDDSQLPKDRFSAERLKGVDSTLKIQPAKLEDSAVYLCASSLETGTTYEQYFGPGTRLTVT.

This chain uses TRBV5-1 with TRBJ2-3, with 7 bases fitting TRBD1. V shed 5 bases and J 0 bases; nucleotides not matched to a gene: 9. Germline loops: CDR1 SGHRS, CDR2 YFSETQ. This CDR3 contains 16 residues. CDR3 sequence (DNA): TGCGCCAGCAGTGACAGGGCTTTTACTAGCACAGATACGCAGTATTTT. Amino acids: CASSDRAFTSTDTQYF.

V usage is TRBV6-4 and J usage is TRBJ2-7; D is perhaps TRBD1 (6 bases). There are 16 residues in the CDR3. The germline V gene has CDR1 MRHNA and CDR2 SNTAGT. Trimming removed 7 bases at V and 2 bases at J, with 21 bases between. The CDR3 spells CASTKGRQDETYEQYF. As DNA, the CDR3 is TGTGCCAGCACCAAAGGTCGACAGGATGAGACCTACGAGCAGTACTTC.

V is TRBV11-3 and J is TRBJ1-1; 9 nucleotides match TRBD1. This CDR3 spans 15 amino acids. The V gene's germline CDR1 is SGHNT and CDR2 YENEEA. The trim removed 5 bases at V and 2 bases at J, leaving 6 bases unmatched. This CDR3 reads CASSKQTGGNTEAFF. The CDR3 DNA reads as TGTGCCAGCAGCAAACAGACAGGGGGTAACACTGAAGCTTTCTTT.

The CDR3, as DNA: TGTGCCAGCAGCCTGGGGGCCGATTCACCCCTCCACTTT. Amino acids: CASSLGADSPLHF. The rearrangement uses TRBV4-2 and TRBJ1-6; D might be TRBD1 (6 bases). With 4 bases removed from V and 8 bases from J, the gap between germline ends came to 9 bases. Germline loops: CDR1 LGHNA, CDR2 YNFKEQ. CDR3 length: 13 residues.

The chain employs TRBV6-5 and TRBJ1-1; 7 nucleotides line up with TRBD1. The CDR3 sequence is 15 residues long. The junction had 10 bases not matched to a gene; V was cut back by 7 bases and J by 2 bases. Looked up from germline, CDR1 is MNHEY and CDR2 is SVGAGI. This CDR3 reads CASNRQGSSNTEAFF. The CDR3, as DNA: TGTGCCAGCAACCGACAGGGATCCTCCAACACTGAAGCTTTCTTT.

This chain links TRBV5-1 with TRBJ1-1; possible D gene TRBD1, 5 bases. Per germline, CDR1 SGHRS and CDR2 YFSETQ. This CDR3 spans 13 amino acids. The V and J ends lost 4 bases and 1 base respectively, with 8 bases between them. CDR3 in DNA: TGCGCCAGCAGCCTGACAGAGAACACTGAAGCTTTCTTT. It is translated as CASSLTENTEAFF.

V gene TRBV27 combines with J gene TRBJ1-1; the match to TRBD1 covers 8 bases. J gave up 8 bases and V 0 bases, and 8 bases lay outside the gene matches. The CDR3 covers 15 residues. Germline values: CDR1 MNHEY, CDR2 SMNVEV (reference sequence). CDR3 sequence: CASSLSRDRKPEAFF. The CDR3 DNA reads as TGTGCCAGCAGTTTATCCCGGGACAGGAAACCAGAAGCTTTCTTT.

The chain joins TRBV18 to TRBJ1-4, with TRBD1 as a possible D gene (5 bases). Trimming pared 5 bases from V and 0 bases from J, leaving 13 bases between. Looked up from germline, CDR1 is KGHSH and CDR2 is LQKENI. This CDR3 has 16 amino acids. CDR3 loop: CASSNRQHATNEKLFF. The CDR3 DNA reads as TGTGCCAGCTCAAACCGACAGCACGCAACTAATGAAAAACTGTTTTTT. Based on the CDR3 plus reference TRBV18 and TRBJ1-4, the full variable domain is NAGVMQNPRHLVRRRGQEARLRCSPMKGHSHVYWYRQLPEEGLKFMVYLQKENIIDESGMPKERFSAEFPKEGPSILRIQQVVRGDSAAYFCASSNRQHATNEKLFFGSGTQLSVL.

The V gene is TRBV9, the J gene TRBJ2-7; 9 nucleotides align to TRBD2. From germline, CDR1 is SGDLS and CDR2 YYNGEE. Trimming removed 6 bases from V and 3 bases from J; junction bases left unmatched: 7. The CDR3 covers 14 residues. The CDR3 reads CASTPTSGNYEQYF. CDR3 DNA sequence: TGTGCCAGCACCCCGACTAGCGGAAACTACGAGCAGTACTTC.

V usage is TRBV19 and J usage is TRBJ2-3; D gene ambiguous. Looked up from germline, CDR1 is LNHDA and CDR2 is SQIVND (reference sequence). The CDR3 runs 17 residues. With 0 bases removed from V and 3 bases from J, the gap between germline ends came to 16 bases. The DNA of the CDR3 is TGTGCCAGTAGTATAGATCTTGGCGGAGCCGGTACAGATACGCAGTATTTT. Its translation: CASSIDLGGAGTDTQYF.

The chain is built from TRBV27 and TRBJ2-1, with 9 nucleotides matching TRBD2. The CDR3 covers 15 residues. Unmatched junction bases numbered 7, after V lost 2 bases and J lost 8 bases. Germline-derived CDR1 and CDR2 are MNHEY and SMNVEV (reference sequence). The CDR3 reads CASSLGAGGVDEQFF. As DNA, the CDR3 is TGTGCCAGCAGTTTAGGAGCGGGAGGTGTCGATGAGCAGTTCTTC.

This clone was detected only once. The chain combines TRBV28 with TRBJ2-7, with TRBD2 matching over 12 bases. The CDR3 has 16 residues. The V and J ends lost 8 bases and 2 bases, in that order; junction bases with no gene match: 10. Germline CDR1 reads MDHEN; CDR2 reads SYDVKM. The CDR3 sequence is CASVGATSGSAYEQYF. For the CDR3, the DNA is TGTGCCAGCGTGGGGGCGACTAGCGGGAGTGCCTACGAGCAGTACTTC.

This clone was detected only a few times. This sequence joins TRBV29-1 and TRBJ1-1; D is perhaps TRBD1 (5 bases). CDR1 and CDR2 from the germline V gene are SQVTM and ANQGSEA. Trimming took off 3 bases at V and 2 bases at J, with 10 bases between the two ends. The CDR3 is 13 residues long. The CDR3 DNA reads TGCAGCGTTGATAAGGGGTTCAACACTGAAGCTTTCTTT. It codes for CSVDKGFNTEAFF.

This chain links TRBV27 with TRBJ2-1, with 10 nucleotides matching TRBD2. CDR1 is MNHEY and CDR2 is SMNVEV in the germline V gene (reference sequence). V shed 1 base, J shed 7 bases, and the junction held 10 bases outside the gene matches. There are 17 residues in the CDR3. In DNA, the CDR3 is TGTGCCAGCAGTTTATTATTTACTAGCGGGATCGCGAATGAGCAGTTCTTC. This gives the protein CASSLLFTSGIANEQFF.